These T cell receptor beta chains were read from a single sample in a study of T cell responses to AZD1222 COVID-19 vaccine. Measured with immunoSEQ multiplex PCR; TCRdb has only the in-frame clones, and not every one. This sample has approximately 110,000 clones, with just under 95% found just once. The sequencing used peripheral blood, collected on day 0 of AZD1222 vaccination. The receptors shown here come from an adult in good health. CDR3s include the opening cysteine and the closing phenylalanine or tryptophan. The D gene is left open where the match is weak. Some rows mark clone size as missing; the rest say once, few, many or name a class of expanded clone.

TGTGCCAGCAGTTACTCTCGCGACGCGCAGTACTTC,CASSYSRDAQYF,TRBJ2-7,TRBV6-2/TRBV6-3,-,-
TGCAGCGTTGCACCAGGGGGGGAATACGAGCAGTACTTC,CSVAPGGEYEQYF,TRBJ2-7,TRBV29-1,-,-
TGTGCCAGCAGCCTTCAGGGGACCCAAGAGACCCAGTACTTC,CASSLQGTQETQYF,TRBJ2-5,TRBV5-8,-,-
TGTGCCAGTAGTATAGGGGGCAGACCCCGCGGAGATGGCTACACCTTC,CASSIGGRPRGDGYTF,TRBJ1-2,TRBV19,-,-
TGTGCCAGCAGTGTTCAGGGGAACTCCTACGAGCAGTACTTC,CASSVQGNSYEQYF,TRBJ2-7,TRBV2,-,-
TGTGCCAGCAGTTTTTGGGGCGCGGGCTCTGAAGCTTTCTTT,CASSFWGAGSEAFF,TRBJ1-1,TRBV28,-,-
TGTGCCAGCAAGACTTCTGGGGCCAACGTCCTGACTTTC,CASKTSGANVLTF,TRBJ2-6,TRBV5-6,once,-
TGTGCCTGGAGTGGTCTAGTTTCCGGGGGCAACTATGGCTACACCTTC,CAWSGLVSGGNYGYTF,TRBJ1-2,TRBV30,-,-
TGTGCCAGCAGTGGGACTCTCAGCTGGGATGAGCAGTTCTTC,CASSGTLSWDEQFF,TRBJ2-1,TRBV2,-,-
TGTGCCATCAGTGCAAATCCCGGGACAGAGGGTTCACCCCTCCACTTT,CAISANPGTEGSPLHF,TRBJ1-6,TRBV10-3,-,TRBD1
TGTGCCAGCAGCAATAACCCGAACACTGAAGCTTTCTTT,CASSNNPNTEAFF,TRBJ1-1,TRBV5-6,-,-
TGTGCCAGCAGCGCGGGAGCCTACAATGAGCAGTTCTTC,CASSAGAYNEQFF,TRBJ2-1,TRBV27,-,TRBD2
TGTGCCAGCAGCTTGGATCGGGGTGAGCAGTTCTTC,CASSLDRGEQFF,TRBJ2-1,TRBV5-4,-,-
TGTGCCAGCAGCTGGACAGACCGCATAGACTTC,CASSWTDRIDF,TRBJ2-4,TRBV5-8,-,-
TGTGCCAGCAGTGGGGACAGGGGAGGTCAGCCCCAGCATTTT,CASSGDRGGQPQHF,TRBJ1-5,TRBV2,-,TRBD1
TGCGCCAGCAGCGTTCAGGGGCAGGGGAACACTGAAGCTTTCTTT,CASSVQGQGNTEAFF,TRBJ1-1,TRBV5-1,-,-
TGTGCCAGCAGTCAAACAGGGGGCGATTCACCCCTCCACTTT,CASSQTGGDSPLHF,TRBJ1-6,TRBV6-5,-,TRBD1
TGTGCCAGCAGTTTATCCTCACCCCTTTACAATGAGCAGTTCTTC,CASSLSSPLYNEQFF,TRBJ2-1,TRBV28,-,-
TGTGCCAGCAGCCGAGGTGACAGATACTATCCCAACACAGATACGCAGTATTTT,CASSRGDRYYPNTDTQYF,TRBJ2-3,TRBV9,-,-
TGTGCCAGCTCACGGGGGAACACAGATACGCAGTATTTT,CASSRGNTDTQYF,TRBJ2-3,TRBV18,-,-
TGCGCCAGCAGCCCGGGAGGGACAGGGAAAGAAAAACTGTTTTTT,CASSPGGTGKEKLFF,TRBJ1-4,TRBV4-1,-,TRBD1
TGTGCCAGTAGTCTGACAGGGGAAAGTTTTGGAGCTGGCTACACCTTC,CASSLTGESFGAGYTF,TRBJ1-2,TRBV19,-,TRBD1
TGTGCCATCAGTGAGAGGGGGTTACCAAACTATGGCTACACCTTC,CAISERGLPNYGYTF,TRBJ1-2,TRBV10-3,-,-
TGTGCCAGCAGCGTAGAGGGTTGGGGGAACACTGAAGCTTTCTTT,CASSVEGWGNTEAFF,TRBJ1-1,TRBV9,-,-
TGTGCCAGTAGTATAGACGATGACAATCAGCCCCAGCATTTT,CASSIDDDNQPQHF,TRBJ1-5,TRBV19,-,-
TGTGCCAGCACCAGGGAGCAGAACACTGAAGCTTTCTTT,CASTREQNTEAFF,TRBJ1-1,TRBV2,few,-
TGCACCAGCAGCCCCCAAATAGCGGGCGAAACCGGGGAGCTGTTTTTT,CTSSPQIAGETGELFF,TRBJ2-2,TRBV1,once,-
TGTGCCAGCAGCCCTGCTCCGGGCACCACAGATACGCAGTATTTT,CASSPAPGTTDTQYF,TRBJ2-3,TRBV7-2,-,-
TGTGCCAGCAGCCAACAGGGTGAGGGGGCCTACGAGCAGTACTTC,CASSQQGEGAYEQYF,TRBJ2-7,TRBV7-2,-,-
TGTGCCAGCTCTGGCGGGACGCGCATCGCCTCCTACAATGAGCAGTTCTTC,CASSGGTRIASYNEQFF,TRBJ2-1,TRBV27,-,-
TGTGCCAGCAGCCCGAGGGGGACTGAAGCTTTCTTT,CASSPRGTEAFF,TRBJ1-1,TRBV2,-,-
TGTGCCAGCAGCTCAACCACGGGACTTACCTACAATGAGCAGTTCTTC,CASSSTTGLTYNEQFF,TRBJ2-1,TRBV7-3,once,-
TGTGCCAGCAGTGACAGGTTTAGCACCGGGGAGCTGTTTTTT,CASSDRFSTGELFF,TRBJ2-2,TRBV6-4,-,-
TGCGCCAGCAGCCAGGCTGACAGATTCCTCCTTGGCTACACCTTC,CASSQADRFLLGYTF,TRBJ1-2,TRBV4-1,-,-
TGTGCCAGCAGCCAGGACAGTGTTGCCCTCTACGAGCAGTACTTC,CASSQDSVALYEQYF,TRBJ2-7,TRBV7-9,-,-
TGTGCCAGCAGGTCGCCGGGACTAGCGGACACCGGGGAGCTGTTTTTT,CASRSPGLADTGELFF,TRBJ2-2,TRBV7-9,once,TRBD2
TGTGCCAGCAGCCCGGGACTCCTGCAGTACGAGCAGTACTTC,CASSPGLLQYEQYF,TRBJ2-7,TRBV7-3,-,-
TGCAGCTCCACGGGACTAGCGGTCTACAATGAGCAGTTCTTC,CSSTGLAVYNEQFF,TRBJ2-1,TRBV29-1,-,TRBD2
TGCGCCAGCAGCTTGTGGGACCCCAAGGACATTCAGTACTTC,CASSLWDPKDIQYF,TRBJ2-4,TRBV5-1,-,-
TGTGCCAGCAGCCAAGAATTCGGGCTTGGGGCCTACTCTGGAAACACCATATATTTT,CASSQEFGLGAYSGNTIYF,TRBJ1-3,TRBV3-1/TRBV3-2,-,-
TGTGCCAGCAGCCCAGAACGGGCGTTGCGGGAGAGAGAGACCCAGTACTTC,CASSPERALRERETQYF,TRBJ2-5,TRBV7-9,-,TRBD2
TGTGCCAGCAGTCCCCCTTTCGGTGAGCAGTACTTC,CASSPPFGEQYF,TRBJ2-7,TRBV28,-,-
TGTGCCAGCTCACCCGGGGGGAGGAACACTGAAGCTTTCTTT,CASSPGGRNTEAFF,TRBJ1-1,TRBV18,once,-
TGTGCCAGCAGCCCCGTCGTTGGCACTGAAGCTTTCTTT,CASSPVVGTEAFF,TRBJ1-1,TRBV9,-,-
TGTGCCAGTCTCTCAGGAACATATGGCTACACCTTC,CASLSGTYGYTF,TRBJ1-2,TRBV12-3/TRBV12-4,-,-
TGTGCCAGCTCACCTATCGGGTCGACTACCACAGATACGCAGTATTTT,CASSPIGSTTTDTQYF,TRBJ2-3,TRBV18,-,-
TGTGCCAGCAGAGTACTAGCCGAGCAGTTCTTC,CASRVLAEQFF,TRBJ2-1,TRBV6-5,-,-